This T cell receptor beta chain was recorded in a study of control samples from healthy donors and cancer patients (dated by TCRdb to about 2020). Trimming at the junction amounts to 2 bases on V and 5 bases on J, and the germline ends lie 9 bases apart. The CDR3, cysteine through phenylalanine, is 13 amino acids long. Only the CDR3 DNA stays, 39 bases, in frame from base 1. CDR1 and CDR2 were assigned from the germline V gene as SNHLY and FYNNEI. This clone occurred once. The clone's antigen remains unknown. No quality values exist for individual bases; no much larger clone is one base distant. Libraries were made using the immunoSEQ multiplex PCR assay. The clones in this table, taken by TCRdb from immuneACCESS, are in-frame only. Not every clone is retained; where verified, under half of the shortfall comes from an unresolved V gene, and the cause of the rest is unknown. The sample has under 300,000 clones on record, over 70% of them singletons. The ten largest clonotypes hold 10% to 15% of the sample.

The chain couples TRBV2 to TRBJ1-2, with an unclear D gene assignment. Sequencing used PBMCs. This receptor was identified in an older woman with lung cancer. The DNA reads TGTGCCAGCAGTGAAAGGCGGACTTATGGCTACACCTTC. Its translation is CASSERRTYGYTF.